A single sample is the source of the 20 T cell receptor beta chains below, sequenced in a study of control samples from healthy donors and cancer patients. Profiling relied on immunoSEQ multiplex PCR, and the TCRdb table lists in-frame clones only, not all of them. The sample records some 120,000 clones, just under 95% being singletons. The sample consisted of blood. The source of these receptors is a man aged 30 to 45 in good health.

The rearrangement uses TRBV4-3 and TRBJ2-7, with a possible D match to TRBD2 (6 bases). The CDR3 extends over 13 amino acids. Per the germline V gene, CDR1 is LGHNA and CDR2 is YSLEER. V lost 6 bases and J 4 bases, leaving 13 bases between the germline ends. CDR3 residues: CASSRDSFYEQYF. The CDR3 nucleotides read TGCGCCAGCAGTCGGGACTCCTTTTACGAGCAGTACTTC.

This chain uses TRBV9 with TRBJ2-3; 8 nucleotides align to TRBD1. Trimming cost V 3 bases and J 4 bases; bases outside gene matches: 13. This CDR3 spans 17 amino acids. Germline V lookup: CDR1 SGDLS, CDR2 YYNGEE. CDR3 sequence: CASSASGGPPSPDTQYF. CDR3 bases: TGTGCCAGCAGCGCCTCAGGGGGCCCTCCGAGCCCAGATACGCAGTATTTT.

V is TRBV6-5 and J is TRBJ2-7, with D unclear. Trimming removed 0 bases from V and 7 bases from J, with 10 bases in between. The germline gives CDR1 MNHEY, CDR2 SVGAGI. The CDR3 is 13 residues long. CDR3 bases: TGTGCCAGCAGTTACTCGTCAGTCACAGAGCAGTACTTC. It encodes CASSYSSVTEQYF.

This CDR3 reads CAWRAGGTEAFF. Here the CDR3 DNA reads TGTGCCTGGAGAGCAGGGGGCACTGAAGCTTTCTTT. This sequence joins TRBV30 and TRBJ1-1, with 7 bases lining up with TRBD1. J gave up 4 bases and V 3 bases, and 2 bases lay outside the gene matches. Per the germline V gene, CDR1 is GTSNPN and CDR2 is SVGIG (reference sequence). The length of the CDR3 is 12 residues.

The rearrangement uses TRBV3-1 (or the pseudogene TRBV3-2) and TRBJ1-1, with D unresolved. The CDR3 covers 11 residues. Germline assignment: CDR1 LGHDT and CDR2 YNNKEL (reference sequence). Trimming cost V 5 bases and J 6 bases, with 7 bases left between them. The CDR3 loop is CASSVESEAFF. CDR3 sequence (DNA): TGTGCCAGCAGCGTTGAATCTGAAGCTTTCTTT.

This chain connects TRBV19 to TRBJ2-2; 8 bases line up with TRBD2. The CDR3 has 15 residues. Unmatched junction bases numbered 8, after V lost 4 bases and J lost 7 bases. Germline CDR1 LNHDA, CDR2 SQIVND (reference sequence). CDR3 protein: CASSRAGLAGGELFF. CDR3 sequence (DNA): TGTGCCAGTAGTAGGGCAGGGCTAGCGGGCGGGGAGCTGTTTTTT.

The chain carries TRBV6-4 and TRBJ1-4; TRBD1 aligns across 9 bases. Germline V lookup: CDR1 MRHNA, CDR2 SNTAGT. The trim removed 6 bases at V and 11 bases at J, leaving 4 bases unmatched. There are 12 residues in the CDR3. DNA for the CDR3: TGTGCCAGCAGGGGGACAGGGCGGAAACTGTTTTTT. Its translation is CASRGTGRKLFF.

The genes are TRBV14 and TRBJ2-1; D might be TRBD1 or TRBD2, each matching 5 bases. The CDR3 loop spans 14 amino acids. CDR1 and CDR2 (germline): SGHDN, FVKESK. V lost 4 bases to trimming and J lost 8 bases, with 15 bases between them. The CDR3 coding sequence is TGTGCCAGCAGCCGGGGGAGAAGGCTCGATGAGCAGTTCTTC. Protein product: CASSRGRRLDEQFF.

V and J are TRBV3-1 (or the pseudogene TRBV3-2) and TRBJ2-3; D call uncertain. CDR3 length: 14 residues. Trimming shortened V by 4 bases and J by 0 bases, and 8 bases separated the two germline ends. Germline V CDR1 and CDR2: LGHDT, YNNKEL (reference sequence). This chain's CDR3 is CASSPTSSTDTQYF. The CDR3 nucleotides read TGTGCCAGCAGCCCGACTTCTAGCACAGATACGCAGTATTTT.

The gene calls are TRBV30 and TRBJ1-6, with no clear D. CDR1 is GTSNPN, CDR2 SVGIG, per germline (reference sequence). This CDR3 is built from 13 residues. Trimming took 4 bases from V and 7 from J, leaving 11 bases between them. CDR3 residues: CAWTPAPNSPLHF. CDR3 in DNA: TGTGCCTGGACCCCCGCCCCCAATTCACCCCTCCACTTT.

In nucleotides, the CDR3 is TGTGCCAGTAGGACTAGCGGGGGAACTACCTACGAGCAGTACTTC. Its protein is CASRTSGGTTYEQYF. The V gene is TRBV19, the J gene TRBJ2-7; 12 nucleotides match TRBD2. Trimming took 6 bases from V and 2 from J; bases not matched to a gene: 5. This CDR3 is built from 15 residues. CDR1 is LNHDA and CDR2 is SQIVND in the germline V gene (reference sequence). The whole variable domain, remainder taken from reference TRBV19 and TRBJ2-7, is DGGITQSPKYLFRKEGQNVTLSCEQNLNHDAMYWYRQDPGQGLRLIYYSQIVNDFQKGDIAEGYSVSREKKESFPLTVTSAQKNPTAFYLCASRTSGGTTYEQYFGPGTRLTVT.

V usage is TRBV18 and J usage is TRBJ2-7; D is undetermined. Germline V gene data show CDR1 as KGHSH and CDR2 as LQKENI. The CDR3 consists of 14 residues. The V gene lost 4 bases and the J gene lost 3 bases, with 13 bases spanning the gap. CDR3 in amino acids: CASSLGRSDYEQYF. The CDR3 DNA follows: TGTGCCAGCTCACTTGGGCGGAGCGACTACGAGCAGTACTTC.

V usage is TRBV5-6 and J usage is TRBJ1-1; D perhaps matches TRBD1 (5 bases). The ends were cut back, 1 base at V and 0 bases at J, with 13 bases in the middle. CDR3 length equals 16 residues. Germline assignment: CDR1 SGHDT and CDR2 YYEEEE. This CDR3 reads CASSLFHRPLNTEAFF. Written as DNA, the CDR3 is TGTGCCAGCAGCTTGTTTCACAGGCCACTGAACACTGAAGCTTTCTTT.

The chain carries TRBV7-9 and TRBJ1-1, with a tentative D call TRBD1 (6 bases). The CDR3 spans 14 residues. Trimming pared 8 bases from V and 1 base from J, leaving 14 bases between. CDR1 and CDR2 (germline): SEHNR, FQNEAQ (reference sequence). CDR3 sequence: CASVGAQRNTEAFF. The CDR3 DNA sequence: TGTGCCAGCGTGGGGGCGCAGAGGAACACTGAAGCTTTCTTT.

V usage is TRBV24-1 and J usage is TRBJ1-1, with a possible D match to TRBD1 (5 bases). This CDR3 region has 14 residues. V was clipped by 1 base and J by 11 bases, with 16 bases between them. Germline CDR1 reads KGHDR; CDR2 reads SFDVKD. The CDR3 sequence is CATSDFSQRGEAFF. DNA for the CDR3: TGTGCCACCAGTGATTTTAGTCAGCGGGGGGAGGCTTTCTTT.

V is TRBV6-5 and J is TRBJ1-2; 7 nucleotides match TRBD1. J lost 1 base, V lost 4 bases, and 6 bases had no gene match. This CDR3 contains 15 residues. Germline lookup yields CDR1 MNHEY and CDR2 SVGAGI. CDR3 region: CASSSDREFNYGYTF. CDR3 DNA: TGTGCCAGCAGTTCCGACAGGGAATTTAACTATGGCTACACCTTC.

The chain joins TRBV7-2 to TRBJ2-3; D is unresolved. CDR3 size: 10 residues. The germline gives CDR1 SGHTA, CDR2 FQGNSA. V was trimmed by 9 bases and J by 2 bases, leaving 3 bases between them. The CDR3 region is CARVTDTQYF. CDR3 nucleotides: TGTGCCAGGGTCACAGATACGCAGTATTTT. Supplemented by reference TRBV7-2 and TRBJ2-3, the full variable domain reads GAGVSQSPSNKVTEKGKDVELRCDPISGHTALYWYRQSLGQGLEFLIYFQGNSAPDKSGLPSDRFSAERTGGSVSTLTIQRTQQEDSAVYLCARVTDTQYFGPGTRLTVL.

The chain employs TRBV6-5 and TRBJ2-7, with D possibly being TRBD1 (6 bases). The CDR3 covers 14 residues. The V gene lost 5 bases and the J gene lost 7 bases, with 18 bases spanning the gap. Germline V CDR1 and CDR2: MNHEY, SVGAGI. CDR3 sequence (DNA): TGTGCCAGCAGTAAGGGGGACACGTTGGGGGAGCAGTACTTC. This gives the protein CASSKGDTLGEQYF.

This chain links TRBV5-1 with TRBJ2-7; D might be TRBD1 (5 bases). CDR1 and CDR2 from the germline V gene are SGHRS and YFSETQ. The ends were cut back, 4 bases at V and 4 bases at J, with 12 bases in the middle. This CDR3 is built from 13 residues. Here the CDR3 reads CASSAGQGYEQYF. The CDR3 DNA is TGCGCCAGCAGCGCCGGCCAGGGATACGAGCAGTACTTC.

The J gene is TRBJ2-1, the V gene TRBV7-2; a weak D match, TRBD1 (5 bases). Germline values: CDR1 SGHTA, CDR2 FQGNSA. Trimming took off 7 bases at V and 2 bases at J, with 12 bases between the two ends. This CDR3 has 14 amino acids. In nucleotides, the CDR3 is TGTGCCAGCAAAGGGGTGGTTACCTACAATGAGCAGTTCTTC. Its protein product is CASKGVVTYNEQFF.